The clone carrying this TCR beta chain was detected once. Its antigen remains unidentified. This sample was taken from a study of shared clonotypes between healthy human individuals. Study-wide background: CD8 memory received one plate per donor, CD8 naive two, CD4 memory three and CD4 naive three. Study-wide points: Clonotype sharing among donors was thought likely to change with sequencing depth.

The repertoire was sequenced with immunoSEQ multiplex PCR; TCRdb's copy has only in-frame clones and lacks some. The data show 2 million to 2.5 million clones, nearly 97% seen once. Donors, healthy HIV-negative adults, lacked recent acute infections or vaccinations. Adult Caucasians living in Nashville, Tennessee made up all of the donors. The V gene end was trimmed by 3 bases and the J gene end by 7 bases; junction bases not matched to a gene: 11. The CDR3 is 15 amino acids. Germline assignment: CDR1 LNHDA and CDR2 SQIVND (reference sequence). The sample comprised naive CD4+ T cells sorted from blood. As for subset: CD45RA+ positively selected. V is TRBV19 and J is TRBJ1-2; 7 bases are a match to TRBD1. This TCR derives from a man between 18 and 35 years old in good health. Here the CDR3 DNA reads TGTGCCAGTAGTATCCCGGGACAGTTGACGGGTGGCTACACCTTC. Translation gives CASSIPGQLTGGYTF.